The subject of this entry is one T cell receptor (beta chain). Its antigen is not identified. Out of unsorted whole blood came the blood RNA, and germline DNA was extracted as well. This sample was included in a study of tumor-infiltrating lymphocytes in primary liver carcinoma. Across the study: Men and women, 30 to 69 years of age, made up the patients. The tumors, T1-T3 N0M0 lesions, were about 4 to 11 cm across. The study's findings and limits: Among the pair types, tumor region pairs showed more overlap than tumor-adjacent and tumor-blood pairs.

The length of the CDR3 is 16 residues. Trimming took 5 bases from V and 9 from J; bases not matched to a gene: 18. Total RNA amounting to around 530 ng was the source from which TCR beta cDNA was made with a constant-region primer. ARM-PCR was slightly modified, and three nested multiplex PCR rounds with it gave rise to the TCR beta libraries. The two initial PCR rounds, roughly 9 cycles each, used TRBV1-TRBV30 forward and C-beta reverse primers. Each CDR3 protein gets one entry after TCRdb re-called the multiplex PCR reads with MiXCR. This sample has approximately 320,000 distinct CDR3 sequences, with 58% found just once.

This TCR derives from a young woman with primary liver carcinoma and hepatitis B virus infection. The V and J genes are TRBV12-3 or TRBV12-4 and TRBJ1-2; 7 nucleotides match TRBD1. Sequencing input: peripheral blood. The CDR3, as DNA: TGTGCCAGCAGTCCCACCGTTAAGGGGGCGACTCATAGCTACACCTTC. Its protein is CASSPTVKGATHSYTF.